This T cell receptor beta chain came from a study of T cell responses to AZD1222 COVID-19 vaccine. Whole-study findings and limits: Recipients of two AZD1222 doses showed rising Spike-specific TCR breadth and depth.

This table comes from immunoSEQ multiplex PCR, and its TCRdb copy is limited to in-frame clones, with some not included. The repertoire holds roughly 100,000 clones, with 75% to 90% as singletons. This clone came up a few times. Its matching antigen is unknown. Sequence at one end of the junction differs from germline and may be a read error. This TCR was recovered from an adult in good health. The input for sequencing was peripheral blood, taken on day 0 of AZD1222 vaccination.

As DNA, the CDR3 is TGTGCCAGCAGCGCCGCAAGGACTAGCGAGGAGTACTTC. This encodes CASSAARTSEEYF. This chain links TRBV7-2 with TRBJ2-7; the match to TRBD2 covers 9 bases. Germline CDR1 SGHTA, CDR2 FQGNSA. CDR3 size: 13 residues.